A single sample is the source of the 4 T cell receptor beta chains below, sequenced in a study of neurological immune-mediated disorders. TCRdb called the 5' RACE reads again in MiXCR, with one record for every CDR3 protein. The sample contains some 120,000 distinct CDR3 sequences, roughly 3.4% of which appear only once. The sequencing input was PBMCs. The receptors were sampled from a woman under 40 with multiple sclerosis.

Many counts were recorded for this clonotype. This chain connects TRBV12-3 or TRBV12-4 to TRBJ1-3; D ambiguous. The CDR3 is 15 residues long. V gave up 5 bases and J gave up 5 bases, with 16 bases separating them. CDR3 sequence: CASSGIRAPRNTIYF. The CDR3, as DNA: TGTGCCAGCAGTGGCATCCGGGCCCCGAGAAACACCATATATTTT.

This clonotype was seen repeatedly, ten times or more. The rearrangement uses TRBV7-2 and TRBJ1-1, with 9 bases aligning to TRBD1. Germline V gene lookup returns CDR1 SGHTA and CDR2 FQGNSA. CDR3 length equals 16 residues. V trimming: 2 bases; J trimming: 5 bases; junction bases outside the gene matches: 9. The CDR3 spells CASSLRRGTGRTEAFF. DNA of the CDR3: TGTGCCAGCAGCTTAAGGAGGGGGACAGGGAGGACTGAAGCTTTCTTT. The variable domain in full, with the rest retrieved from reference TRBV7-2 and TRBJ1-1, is GAGVSQSPSNKVTEKGKDVELRCDPISGHTALYWYRQSLGQGLEFLIYFQGNSAPDKSGLPSDRFSAERTGGSVSTLTIQRTQQEDSAVYLCASSLRRGTGRTEAFFGQGTRLTVV.

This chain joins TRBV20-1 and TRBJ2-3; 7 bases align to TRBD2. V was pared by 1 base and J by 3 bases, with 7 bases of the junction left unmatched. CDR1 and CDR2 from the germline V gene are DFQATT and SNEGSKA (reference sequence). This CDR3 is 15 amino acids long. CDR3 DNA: TGCAGTGCTAGAGGCGAGACTAGCAGAACAGATACGCAGTATTTT. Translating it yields CSARGETSRTDTQYF.

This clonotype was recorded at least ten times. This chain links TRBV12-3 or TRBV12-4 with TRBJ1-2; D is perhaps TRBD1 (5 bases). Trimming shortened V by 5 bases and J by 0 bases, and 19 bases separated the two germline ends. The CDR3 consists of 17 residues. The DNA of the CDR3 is TGTGCCAGCAGTCGACTTATGGGGGGAACGGCTAACTATGGCTACACCTTC. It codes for CASSRLMGGTANYGYTF.